These 17 T cell receptor beta chains originate from one sample sequenced in a study of blood T cell repertoires in COVID-19. TCRdb keeps only in-frame clones here, not all; method: immunoSEQ multiplex PCR. Among 150,000 to 200,000 clones listed, about nine tenths were seen once. Material: peripheral blood. The receptor set was obtained from a man in his 60s with acute or convalescent COVID-19.

J is TRBJ2-4 and V is TRBV6-5; 8 bases match TRBD2. Germline CDR1 and CDR2: MNHEY and SVGAGI. This CDR3 is built from 14 residues. Losses at the gene ends were 7 bases for V and 4 bases for J; bases not matched to a gene: 6. The CDR3, as DNA: TGTGCCAGCATCCCGGGGGGGGGTAAAAACATTCAGTACTTC. Its protein product is CASIPGGGKNIQYF.

The V gene is TRBV18, the J gene TRBJ2-2; 7 bases are a match to TRBD1. The CDR3 is made up of 17 amino acids. Per the germline V gene, CDR1 is KGHSH and CDR2 is LQKENI. J lost 0 bases, V lost 3 bases, and 7 bases had no gene match. The CDR3 nucleotides read TGTGCCAGCTCACCTTACAGGGGCCAGTCGAACACCGGGGAGCTGTTTTTT. It yields the protein CASSPYRGQSNTGELFF.

The V call is TRBV25-1, the J call TRBJ2-5; the match to TRBD2 covers 8 bases. The CDR3 has 15 amino acids. The junction had 8 bases not matched to a gene; V was cut back by 3 bases and J by 5 bases. Germline V CDR1 and CDR2: MGHDK, SYGVNS. DNA of the CDR3: TGTGCCAGCAGTGAGTTAGCGGGACCAGCGGAGACCCAGTACTTC. It encodes CASSELAGPAETQYF.

Details on this clone: Other DNA sequences within the sample encode an identical CDR3. DNA for the CDR3: TGTGCCAGCAGCTTAGGACAGTACAATCAGCCCCAGCATTTT. This gives the protein CASSLGQYNQPQHF. The rearrangement links TRBV7-8 to TRBJ1-5; D may be TRBD1 (5 bases). Trimming shortened V by 1 base and J by 3 bases, and 7 bases separated the two germline ends. Germline CDR1 is SGHVS and CDR2 is FQNEAQ. This CDR3 spans 14 amino acids. The complete variable domain, with remaining parts taken from reference TRBV7-8 and TRBJ1-5, reads GAGVSQSPRYKVAKRGQDVALRCDPISGHVSLFWYQQALGQGPEFLTYFQNEAQLDKSGLPSDRFFAERPEGSVSTLKIQRTQQEDSAVYLCASSLGQYNQPQHFGDGTRLSIL.

The chain recombines TRBV2 with TRBJ2-2; 8 bases align to TRBD1. Trimming took 6 bases from V and 5 from J; bases not matched to a gene: 5. This CDR3 spans 14 amino acids. Germline V gene lookup returns CDR1 SNHLY and CDR2 FYNNEI. CDR3 sequence (DNA): TGTGCCAGCAGCCTCAGGGGGCGTACCGGGGAGCTGTTTTTT. Its protein product is CASSLRGRTGELFF.

This chain links TRBV12-3 or TRBV12-4 with TRBJ1-5; D uncertain. CDR3 length: 13 amino acids. Trimming shortened V by 6 bases and J by 0 bases, and 6 bases separated the two germline ends. In nucleotides, the CDR3 is TGTGCCAGCAGCAAACTTAGCAATCAGCCCCAGCATTTT. Protein sequence: CASSKLSNQPQHF.

This chain links TRBV5-4 with TRBJ2-2, with D perhaps TRBD2 (6 bases). The germline V and J ends were trimmed by 0 bases and 6 bases, with 12 bases remaining between them. The CDR3 contains 15 residues. Germline CDR1 SGHNT, CDR2 YYREEE (reference sequence). The CDR3 DNA is TGTGCCAGCAGCTTGGAAGTAGCGGCAGCCGGGGAGCTGTTTTTT. Its translation is CASSLEVAAAGELFF.

This chain connects TRBV24-1 to TRBJ2-1, with a weak D call TRBD2 (7 bases). The CDR3 has 13 residues. The V end lost 1 base, the J end lost 9 bases, and 9 bases lay between the germline ends. Germline CDR1 is KGHDR and CDR2 is SFDVKD. CDR3 DNA sequence: TGTGCCACCAGTGATTTTAGGGGGGGTGAGCAGTTCTTC. Protein: CATSDFRGGEQFF.

This clone was recorded a few times. The chain couples TRBV5-1 to TRBJ1-2; D is uncertain. Germline CDR1 reads SGHRS; CDR2 reads YFSETQ. The CDR3 contains 14 residues. Trimming removed 0 bases at V and 8 bases at J, with 14 bases between. CDR3 sequence reads: CASSLAQTGIGYTF. The CDR3 region has the DNA TGCGCCAGCAGCTTGGCCCAAACGGGGATCGGCTACACCTTC.

CDR3 bases: TGTGCCAGCAGGTTCCAGGGGAGCCAAGAGACCCAGTACTTC. It specifies CASRFQGSQETQYF. The chain uses TRBV2 and TRBJ2-5; the D gene is possibly TRBD1 (6 bases). V gave up 6 bases and J gave up 1 base, with 12 bases separating them. The CDR3 sequence is 14 residues long. Germline V CDR1 and CDR2: SNHLY, FYNNEI.

The CDR3 sequence: CASSAGPGVFTEAFF. The CDR3 coding sequence is TGTGCCAGCAGCGCGGGACCAGGGGTATTCACTGAAGCTTTCTTT. The chain employs TRBV9 and TRBJ1-1; D is perhaps TRBD1 (6 bases). Germline values: CDR1 SGDLS, CDR2 YYNGEE. Trimming cost V 3 bases and J 4 bases, with 16 bases left between them. This CDR3 region has 15 residues.

V is TRBV6-1 and J is TRBJ2-5; D ambiguous. The V gene's germline CDR1 is MNHNS and CDR2 SASEGT. The CDR3 is 14 amino acids. Between the trimmed V and J ends, which lost 2 bases and 2 bases, there was a span of 9 bases. The CDR3 loop reads CASSEYETQETQYF. The CDR3, as DNA: TGTGCCAGCAGTGAATACGAGACTCAAGAGACCCAGTACTTC.

This chain joins TRBV24-1 and TRBJ2-1; the match to TRBD2 covers 9 bases. Germline CDR1 KGHDR, CDR2 SFDVKD. Trimming at V came to 7 bases and at J to 5 bases, leaving 8 bases not matched to a gene. There are 15 residues in the CDR3. This CDR3 reads CATSDSGSSDNEQFF. As DNA, the CDR3 is TGTGCCACCAGCGATAGCGGGAGCTCGGACAATGAGCAGTTCTTC.

The CDR3 sequence: CASKELQRRHTEAFF. CDR3 nucleotide sequence: TGTGCCAGCAAGGAACTCCAGAGGAGGCACACTGAAGCTTTCTTT. The rearrangement links TRBV6-5 to TRBJ1-1, with unresolved D. V gave up 7 bases and J gave up 3 bases, with 18 bases separating them. Germline V gives CDR1 MNHEY, CDR2 SVGAGI. This CDR3 is 15 amino acids long.

The chain couples TRBV19 to TRBJ2-7; 9 bases align to TRBD1. With V trimmed by 6 bases and J by 4 bases, 13 bases remained unmatched. Looked up from germline, CDR1 is LNHDA and CDR2 is SQIVND (reference sequence). The CDR3 has 16 residues. The CDR3 nucleotides are TGTGCCAGTAGCTCCCGATCGGGACAGGGAACATACGAGCAGTACTTC. Translated, it gives CASSSRSGQGTYEQYF.

The chain recombines TRBV27 with TRBJ2-6, with no clear D. V lost 8 bases, J lost 2 bases, and 7 bases lay in between. This CDR3 contains 13 residues. Per germline, CDR1 MNHEY and CDR2 SMNVEV (reference sequence). The CDR3 bases are TGTGCCAGCGGTCCGGCTGGGGCCAACGTCCTGACTTTC. It is translated as CASGPAGANVLTF.

This clone was detected a few times. The rearrangement uses TRBV2 and TRBJ2-1, with 8 bases identical to TRBD1. J was trimmed by 7 bases and V by 6 bases; bases with no gene match: 5. The CDR3 contains 13 residues. From germline, CDR1 is SNHLY and CDR2 FYNNEI. The CDR3 DNA follows: TGTGCCAGCAGCGCGGACAGGGTGAATGAGCAGTTCTTC. Translation gives CASSADRVNEQFF.